The present T cell receptor (beta chain) was sequenced within a study of T-cell memory formation after mild COVID-19 (TCRdb year 2021). Looking at the study overall: TCR sequence clusters from the two donors were largely donor specific. T-cell clones expanding and contracting after mild COVID-19 in two donors were tracked by longitudinal TCRalpha and TCRbeta repertoire sequencing. Two young, previously healthy adult volunteers made up the cohort, one male and one female. General findings and caveats noted by the study authors: Only a couple of mild cases were covered in the study, and larger cohorts including severe cases with pre-infection samples were considered necessary. The second-wave clones that peaked on day 37 were not confirmed to be SARS-CoV-2 specific. Contracting CD4+ clones were located mainly in the CM and EM memory subsets, whereas CD8+ clones were found to be enriched in EMRA. Clones that contracted from day 15 to 85 showed balanced CD4/CD8 phenotypes, whereas a second wave of clones that expanded from day 15 to 37 leaned towards CD4+. Some responding clones were found in pre-infection memory, which suggests that pre-existing cross-reactive memory T cells took part in the SARS-CoV-2 response.

This clonotype was seen a handful of times. Its antigen remains undetermined. Base quality data are lacking; no much larger clone is found one base away. Data came from an Illumina NovaSeq 6000. TCRalpha and TCRbeta cDNA libraries were built by 5'RACE with constant-segment primers, adding sample barcodes and unique molecular identifiers. Trizol reagent was used to extract RNA from every sample. Library amplification was performed in two PCR steps, and a second sample barcode and Illumina TruSeq adapters were introduced in the second step. Libraries were sequenced on an Illumina NovaSeq with 2 x 150 bp paired-end reads. The authors' analysis ran thus. With migec v1.2.7, reads were demultiplexed and then collapsed into UMI-guided consensus sequences. Using mixcr v2.1.11, UMI consensuses were aligned to TRA and TRB V and J templates and then assembled into clonotypes. Clonotypes were classified as expanded or contracted when called significant by both edgeR and NoisET, with noise models trained on biological replicates. For edgeR calls, the cutoffs were a false discovery rate-adjusted p below 0.01 and a log2 fold-change threshold of 1. As an exploratory analysis of dynamics, max-normalized trajectories of the 1000 most abundant clonotypes were examined with PCA combined with hierarchical clustering. The CD4 or CD8 phenotype of responding clones was assigned using the separately sequenced CD4+ and CD8+ repertoires. TCRdb trimmed public reads at Q25 via fastp, called clones via MiXCR and kept in-frame beta chains. Each CDR3 protein appears once, grouped with its most common genes and DNA. The V and J calls and clone size come from TCRdb's table, not from the authors' own analysis. The sample contains hundreds of thousands of distinct CDR3 sequences, approximately 15% of them found a single time. The ten largest clones take up roughly 21% of the sample.

The CDR3 contains 12 residues, cysteine and phenylalanine counted. Only CDR3 DNA remains: 36 bases, in frame from the first base. V is clipped by 9 bases and J by 7 bases, and the sequence between their germline boundaries is 13 bases long. Sequences SGHTA (CDR1) and FQGNSA (CDR2) are obtained from the germline V gene. PBMCs were isolated by Ficoll-Paque density gradient centrifugation. Sequenced sample: PBMCs or a T cell subset sorted from them (not recorded which). This sequence uses TRBV7-2 and TRBJ1-5; confidence is insufficient to name the D gene. This clonotype was sampled from a man between 18 and 29 years old who had mild COVID-19 (a few samples of this study predate the infection). The sample titles of this study are shuffled in the database, so cell type and time point are left out; the donor was told from shared clones. The sequence in DNA is TGTGCCAGTTCTGGGGTCGGGCAGCCCCAGCATTTT. It translates as CASSGVGQPQHF.